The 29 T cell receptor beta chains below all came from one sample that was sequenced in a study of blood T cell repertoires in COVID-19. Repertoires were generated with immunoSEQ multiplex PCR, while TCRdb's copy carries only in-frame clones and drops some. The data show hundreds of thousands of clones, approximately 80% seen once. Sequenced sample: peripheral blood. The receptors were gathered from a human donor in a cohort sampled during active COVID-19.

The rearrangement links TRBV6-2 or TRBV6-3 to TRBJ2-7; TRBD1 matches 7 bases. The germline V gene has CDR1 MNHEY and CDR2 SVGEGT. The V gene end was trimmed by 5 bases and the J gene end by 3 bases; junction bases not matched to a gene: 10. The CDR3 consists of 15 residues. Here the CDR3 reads CASSDQTGVRYEQYF. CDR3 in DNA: TGTGCCAGCAGTGATCAAACAGGGGTACGCTACGAGCAGTACTTC.

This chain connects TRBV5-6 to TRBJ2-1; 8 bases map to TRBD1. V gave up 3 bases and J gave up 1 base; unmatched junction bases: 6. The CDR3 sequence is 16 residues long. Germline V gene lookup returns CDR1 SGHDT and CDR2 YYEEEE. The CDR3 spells CASSYRTGWSYNEQFF. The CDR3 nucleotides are TGTGCCAGCAGCTACCGGACAGGGTGGTCCTACAATGAGCAGTTCTTC.

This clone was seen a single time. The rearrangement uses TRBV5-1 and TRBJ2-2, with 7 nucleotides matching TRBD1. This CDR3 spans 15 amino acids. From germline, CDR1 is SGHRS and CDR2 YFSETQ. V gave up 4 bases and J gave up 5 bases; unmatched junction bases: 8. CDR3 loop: CASSGSTGETGELFF. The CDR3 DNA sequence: TGCGCCAGCAGCGGATCAACAGGGGAGACCGGGGAGCTGTTTTTT.

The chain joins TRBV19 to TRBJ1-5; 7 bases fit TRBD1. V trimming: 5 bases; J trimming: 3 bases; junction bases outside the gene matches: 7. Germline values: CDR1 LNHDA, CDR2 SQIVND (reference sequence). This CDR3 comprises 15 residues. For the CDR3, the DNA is TGTGCCAGTAGTCTAGCAGGGGGACTCAATCAGCCCCAGCATTTT. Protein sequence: CASSLAGGLNQPQHF.

Here the CDR3 reads CASSQGGDTQYF. The DNA of the CDR3 is TGTGCCAGCAGCCAAGGAGGAGATACGCAGTATTTT. The chain combines TRBV9 with TRBJ2-3; D is perhaps TRBD2 (5 bases). This CDR3 comprises 12 residues. Germline V gene lookup returns CDR1 SGDLS and CDR2 YYNGEE. V was clipped by 4 bases and J by 5 bases, with 8 bases between them.

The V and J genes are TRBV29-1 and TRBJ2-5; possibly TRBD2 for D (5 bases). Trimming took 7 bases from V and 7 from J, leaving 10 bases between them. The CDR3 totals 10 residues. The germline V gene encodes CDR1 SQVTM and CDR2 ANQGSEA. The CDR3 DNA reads TGCAGCGCACTCGAGGGGACCCAGTACTTC. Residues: CSALEGTQYF. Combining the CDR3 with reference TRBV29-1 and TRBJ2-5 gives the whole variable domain SAVISQKPSRDICQRGTSLTIQCQVDSQVTMMFWYRQQPGQSLTLIATANQGSEATYESGFVIDKFPISRPNLTFSTLTVSNMSPEDSSIYLCSALEGTQYFGPGTRLLVL.

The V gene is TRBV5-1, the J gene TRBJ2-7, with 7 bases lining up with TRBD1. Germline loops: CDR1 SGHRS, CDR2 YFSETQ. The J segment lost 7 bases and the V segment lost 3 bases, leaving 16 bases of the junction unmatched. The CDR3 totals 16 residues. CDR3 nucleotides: TGCGCCAGCAGCTCTTCTTATGGACAGGTCTCGGGGGAGCAGTACTTC. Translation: CASSSSYGQVSGEQYF.

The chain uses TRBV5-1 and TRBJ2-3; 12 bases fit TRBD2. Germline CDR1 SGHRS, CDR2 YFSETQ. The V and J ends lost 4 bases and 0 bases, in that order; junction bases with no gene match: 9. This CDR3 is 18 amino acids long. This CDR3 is CASSPGWTSGASTDTQYF. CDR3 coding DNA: TGCGCCAGCAGCCCCGGATGGACTAGCGGGGCTAGCACAGATACGCAGTATTTT.

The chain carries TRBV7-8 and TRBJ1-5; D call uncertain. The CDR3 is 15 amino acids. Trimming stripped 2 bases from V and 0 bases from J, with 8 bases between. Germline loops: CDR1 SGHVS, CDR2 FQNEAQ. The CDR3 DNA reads TGTGCCAGCAGCTTACGGGTTCGTAGCAATCAGCCCCAGCATTTT. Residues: CASSLRVRSNQPQHF.

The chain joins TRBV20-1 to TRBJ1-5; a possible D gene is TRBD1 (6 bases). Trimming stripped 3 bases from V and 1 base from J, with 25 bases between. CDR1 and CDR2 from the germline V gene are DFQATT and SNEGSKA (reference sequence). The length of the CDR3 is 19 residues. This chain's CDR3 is CSASGRGRGASGSNQPQHF. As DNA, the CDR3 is TGCAGTGCTAGTGGCAGGGGTCGAGGGGCCAGCGGAAGCAATCAGCCCCAGCATTTT.

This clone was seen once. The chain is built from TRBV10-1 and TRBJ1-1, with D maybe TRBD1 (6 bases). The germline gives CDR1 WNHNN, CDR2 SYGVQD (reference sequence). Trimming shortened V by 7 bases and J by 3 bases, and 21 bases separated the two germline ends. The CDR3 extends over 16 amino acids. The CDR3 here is CASTPGGHLGDTEAFF. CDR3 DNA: TGCGCCAGCACTCCCGGGGGGCATTTGGGTGACACTGAAGCTTTCTTT.

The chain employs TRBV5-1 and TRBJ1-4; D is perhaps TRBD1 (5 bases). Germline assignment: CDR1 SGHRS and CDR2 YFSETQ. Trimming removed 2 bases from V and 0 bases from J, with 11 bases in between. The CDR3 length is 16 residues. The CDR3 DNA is TGCGCCAGCAGCTTCGGAGGGGCTACAACTAATGAAAAACTGTTTTTT. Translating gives CASSFGGATTNEKLFF.

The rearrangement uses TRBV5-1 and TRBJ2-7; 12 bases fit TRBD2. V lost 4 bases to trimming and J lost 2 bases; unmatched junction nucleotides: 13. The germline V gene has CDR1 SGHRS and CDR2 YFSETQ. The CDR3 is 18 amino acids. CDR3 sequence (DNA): TGCGCCAGCAGCCCCTTGGCGTCTAGCGGGAGGGTAACCTACGAGCAGTACTTC. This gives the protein CASSPLASSGRVTYEQYF.

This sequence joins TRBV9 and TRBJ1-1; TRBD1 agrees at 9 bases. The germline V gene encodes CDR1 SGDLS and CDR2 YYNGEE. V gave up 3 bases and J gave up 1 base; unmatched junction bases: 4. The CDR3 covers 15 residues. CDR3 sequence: CASSDKQGANTEAFF. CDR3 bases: TGTGCCAGCAGCGACAAACAGGGGGCGAACACTGAAGCTTTCTTT.

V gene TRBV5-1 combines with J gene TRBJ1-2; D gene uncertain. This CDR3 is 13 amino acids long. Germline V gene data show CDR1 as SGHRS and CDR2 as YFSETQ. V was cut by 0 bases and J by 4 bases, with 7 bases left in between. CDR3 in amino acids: CASSLGEVYGYTF. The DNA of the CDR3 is TGCGCCAGCAGCTTGGGTGAGGTCTATGGCTACACCTTC.

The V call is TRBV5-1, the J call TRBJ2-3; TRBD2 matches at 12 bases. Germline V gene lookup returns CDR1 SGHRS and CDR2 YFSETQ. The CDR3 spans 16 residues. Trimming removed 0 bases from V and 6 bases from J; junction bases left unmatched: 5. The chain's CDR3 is CASSLGGTSGLDTQYF. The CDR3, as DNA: TGCGCCAGCAGCTTGGGGGGGACTAGCGGGCTGGATACGCAGTATTTT.

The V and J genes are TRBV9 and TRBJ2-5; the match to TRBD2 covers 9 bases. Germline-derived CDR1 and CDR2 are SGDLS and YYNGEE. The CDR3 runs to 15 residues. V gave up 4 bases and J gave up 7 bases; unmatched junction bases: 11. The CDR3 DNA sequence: TGTGCCAGCAGCCCCCCTATGGCAGCGGGAGGGACCCAGTACTTC. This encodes CASSPPMAAGGTQYF.

The CDR3 DNA sequence: TGTGCCACTCAGGAGGTCTTTCCTTACGAGCAGTACTTC. Translation gives CATQEVFPYEQYF. J is TRBJ2-7 and V is TRBV10-3, with D possibly TRBD2 on 5 matching bases. CDR3 length equals 13 residues. With 10 bases removed from V and 4 bases from J, the gap between germline ends came to 17 bases. The V gene's germline CDR1 is ENHRY and CDR2 SYGVKD.

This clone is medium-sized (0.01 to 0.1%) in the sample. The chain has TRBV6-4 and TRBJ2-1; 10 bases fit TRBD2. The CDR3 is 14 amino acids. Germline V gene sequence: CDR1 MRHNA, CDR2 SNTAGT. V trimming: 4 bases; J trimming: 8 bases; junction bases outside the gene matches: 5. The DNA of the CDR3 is TGTGCCAGCAGTGCCCTAGCGGGAGTCGATGAGCAGTTCTTC. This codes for CASSALAGVDEQFF.

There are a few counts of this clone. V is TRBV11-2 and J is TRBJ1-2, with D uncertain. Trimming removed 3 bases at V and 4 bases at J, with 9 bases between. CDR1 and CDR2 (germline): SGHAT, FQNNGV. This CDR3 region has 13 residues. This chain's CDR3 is CASSFGKFYGYTF. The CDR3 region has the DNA TGTGCCAGCAGCTTCGGGAAGTTCTATGGCTACACCTTC.

CDR3 protein: CASGGTGVYTEAFF. The CDR3 nucleotides are TGTGCCAGCGGGGGGACAGGGGTGTACACTGAAGCTTTCTTT. This chain links TRBV6-5 with TRBJ1-1; 10 positions match TRBD1. V was clipped by 8 bases and J by 3 bases; unmatched bases: 6. Germline CDR1 is MNHEY and CDR2 is SVGAGI. This CDR3 is built from 14 residues.

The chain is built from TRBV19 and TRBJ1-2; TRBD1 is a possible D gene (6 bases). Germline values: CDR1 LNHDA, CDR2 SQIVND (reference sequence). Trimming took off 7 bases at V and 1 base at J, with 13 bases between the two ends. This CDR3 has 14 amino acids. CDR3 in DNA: TGTGCCAGTAAGAAGACAGGCCTTAACTATGGCTACACCTTC. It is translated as CASKKTGLNYGYTF.

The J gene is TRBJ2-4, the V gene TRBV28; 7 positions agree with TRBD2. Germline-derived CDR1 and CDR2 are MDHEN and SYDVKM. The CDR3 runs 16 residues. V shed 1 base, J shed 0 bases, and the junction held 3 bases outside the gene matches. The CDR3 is CASSLFGGTAKNIQYF. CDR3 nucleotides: TGTGCCAGCAGTTTATTCGGGGGGACAGCCAAAAACATTCAGTACTTC.

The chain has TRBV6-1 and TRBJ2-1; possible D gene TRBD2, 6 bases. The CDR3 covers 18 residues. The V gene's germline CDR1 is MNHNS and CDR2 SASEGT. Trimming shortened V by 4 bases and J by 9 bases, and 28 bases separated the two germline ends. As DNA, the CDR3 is TGTGCCAGCAGTGGCCAGCGAAGAGGGACCTACAAGGGAGGTGAGCAGTTCTTC. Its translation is CASSGQRRGTYKGGEQFF.

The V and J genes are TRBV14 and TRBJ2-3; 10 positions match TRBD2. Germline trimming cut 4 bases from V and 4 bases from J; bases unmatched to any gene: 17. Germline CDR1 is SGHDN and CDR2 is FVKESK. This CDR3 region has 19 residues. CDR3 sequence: CASSRRPGTSDPQADTQYF. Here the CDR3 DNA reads TGTGCCAGCAGCCGCCGGCCCGGGACTAGCGACCCCCAAGCAGATACGCAGTATTTT.

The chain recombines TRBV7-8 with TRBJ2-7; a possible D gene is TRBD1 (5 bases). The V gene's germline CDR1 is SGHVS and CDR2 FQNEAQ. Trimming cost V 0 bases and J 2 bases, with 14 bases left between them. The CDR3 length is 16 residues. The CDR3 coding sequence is TGTGCCAGCAGCTTAGCGCATGGCAGGGTTACCTACGAGCAGTACTTC. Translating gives CASSLAHGRVTYEQYF.

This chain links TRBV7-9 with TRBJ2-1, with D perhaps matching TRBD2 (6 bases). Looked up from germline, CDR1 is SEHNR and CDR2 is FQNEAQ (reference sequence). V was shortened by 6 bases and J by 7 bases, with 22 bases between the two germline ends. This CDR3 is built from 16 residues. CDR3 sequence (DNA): TGTGCCAGCAGTTTACGGCGGGGTGTGGGTTCGAATGAGCAGTTCTTC. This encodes CASSLRRGVGSNEQFF.

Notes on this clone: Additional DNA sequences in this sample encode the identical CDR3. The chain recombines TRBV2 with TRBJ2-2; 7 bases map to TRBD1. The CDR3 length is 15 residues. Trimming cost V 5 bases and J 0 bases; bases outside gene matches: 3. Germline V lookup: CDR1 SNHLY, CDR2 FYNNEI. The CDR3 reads CASSRQGTNTGELFF. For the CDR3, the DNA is TGTGCCAGCAGTAGACAGGGTACGAACACCGGGGAGCTGTTTTTT.

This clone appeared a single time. The CDR3 here is CASSPRTGQETQYF. CDR3 DNA sequence: TGTGCCAGCAGCCCGAGGACAGGGCAAGAGACCCAGTACTTC. The J gene is TRBJ2-5, the V gene TRBV5-4; 8 bases align to TRBD1. The CDR3 has 14 amino acids. Germline V gene lookup returns CDR1 SGHNT and CDR2 YYREEE (reference sequence). Trimming took 4 bases from V and 2 from J; bases not matched to a gene: 4.